The present TCR beta chain was sequenced within a study of T-cell memory formation after mild COVID-19. General study points: Within pre-infection memory, some responding clones were found, suggesting cross-reactive memory joined. Contracting clones, day 15 to 85, had balanced CD4/CD8, and later expanders favored CD4+. Of the contracting clones, CD4+ ones lay mainly in CM and EM, and CD8+ ones in EMRA. The authors left the SARS-CoV-2 specificity of second-wave clones peaking on day 37 unconfirmed.

TCRdb reanalysed the 5' RACE reads using MiXCR and keeps one entry per CDR3 protein. The sample contains a few hundred thousand distinct CDR3 sequences, about 21% of which appear only once. A few counts support this clonotype. The antigen is undetermined. The CDR3 has 15 amino acids. V gave up 2 bases and J gave up 1 base, with 9 bases separating them. Source material: PBMCs or a T cell subset sorted from them (not recorded which). V gene TRBV12-3 or TRBV12-4 combines with J gene TRBJ1-5; TRBD1 is a possible D gene (6 bases). This clonotype originated in an adult woman who had mild COVID-19 (a few samples of this study predate the infection). Cell type and time point are not known. In DNA form, the CDR3 reads TGTGCCAGCAGTTTACAGGGGCTCAGCAATCAGCCCCAGCATTTT. This translates into CASSLQGLSNQPQHF.